The rows below give T cell receptor beta chains drawn from one sample of a study of T cell responses to AZD1222 COVID-19 vaccine. Profiling relied on immunoSEQ multiplex PCR, and the TCRdb table lists in-frame clones only, not all of them. The profile shows about 96,000 clones, 89% of them singletons. This specimen consisted of peripheral blood, obtained on day 0 of AZD1222 vaccination. Receptors were obtained from an adult in good health. The CDR3 runs from the conserved cysteine through the conserved F or W. The D gene is left open where the match is weak. Clone size is not always given. Where it is, it says once, few, many or a class for expanded clones.

j_gene: TRBJ1-2; abundance: .; v_gene: TRBV25-1; d_gene: .; CDR3aa: CASSELQGFSGGYTF; CDR3nt: TGTGCCAGCAGTGAACTACAGGGTTTTAGCGGTGGCTACACCTTC
j_gene: TRBJ1-1; abundance: .; v_gene: TRBV6-5; d_gene: .; CDR3aa: CASSYSGFLMNTEAFF; CDR3nt: TGTGCCAGCAGTTACTCGGGCTTCTTAATGAACACTGAAGCTTTCTTT
j_gene: TRBJ1-5; abundance: .; v_gene: TRBV6-2/TRBV6-3; d_gene: .; CDR3aa: CASSQNQPQHF; CDR3nt: TGTGCCAGCAGCCAAAATCAGCCCCAGCATTTT
j_gene: TRBJ2-7; abundance: few; v_gene: TRBV6-5; d_gene: .; CDR3aa: CASSPRYSSYEQYF; CDR3nt: TGTGCCAGCAGTCCCCGGTACAGCTCCTACGAGCAGTACTTC
j_gene: TRBJ2-1; abundance: .; v_gene: TRBV9; d_gene: .; CDR3aa: CASSVSGTTNEQFF; CDR3nt: TGTGCCAGCAGCGTCTCCGGGACCACCAATGAGCAGTTCTTC
j_gene: TRBJ1-6; abundance: .; v_gene: TRBV2; d_gene: .; CDR3aa: CASHGGKGVPSPLHF; CDR3nt: TGTGCCAGTCATGGGGGGAAAGGAGTTCCTTCACCCCTCCACTTT
j_gene: TRBJ2-7; abundance: .; v_gene: TRBV24-1; d_gene: TRBD1; CDR3aa: CATSDADRGRGEQYF; CDR3nt: TGTGCCACCAGTGATGCGGACAGGGGGCGAGGGGAGCAGTACTTC
j_gene: TRBJ2-1; abundance: .; v_gene: TRBV28; d_gene: .; CDR3aa: CASSPDSPNQPQFF; CDR3nt: TGTGCCAGCAGCCCCGACTCCCCCAACCAGCCGCAGTTCTTC
j_gene: TRBJ1-1; abundance: .; v_gene: TRBV7-9; d_gene: .; CDR3aa: CASSLTSEGEAFF; CDR3nt: TGTGCCAGCAGCTTAACGTCGGAGGGGGAGGCTTTCTTT
j_gene: TRBJ1-1; abundance: .; v_gene: TRBV30; d_gene: TRBD1; CDR3aa: CATGTGGSEAFF; CDR3nt: TGTGCAACCGGGACAGGGGGATCTGAAGCTTTCTTT
j_gene: TRBJ1-5; abundance: .; v_gene: TRBV6-1; d_gene: .; CDR3aa: CASSEPRDSQPQHF; CDR3nt: TGTGCCAGCAGTGAGCCCCGGGACTCACAGCCCCAGCATTTT
j_gene: TRBJ1-1; abundance: .; v_gene: TRBV9; d_gene: TRBD1; CDR3aa: CASSVGQMNTEAFF; CDR3nt: TGTGCCAGCAGCGTGGGACAGATGAACACTGAAGCTTTCTTT
j_gene: TRBJ1-3; abundance: .; v_gene: TRBV30; d_gene: .; CDR3aa: CAWSTGGGAGNTIYF; CDR3nt: TGTGCCTGGAGCACGGGAGGCGGGGCTGGAAACACCATATATTTT
j_gene: TRBJ1-2; abundance: .; v_gene: TRBV18; d_gene: TRBD1; CDR3aa: CASLPPTGDYGYTF; CDR3nt: TGTGCCAGCTTACCCCCGACAGGGGACTATGGCTACACCTTC
j_gene: TRBJ1-2; abundance: .; v_gene: TRBV6-1; d_gene: .; CDR3aa: CASSEGKYGYTF; CDR3nt: TGTGCCAGCAGTGAAGGGAAGTATGGCTACACCTTC
j_gene: TRBJ2-7; abundance: .; v_gene: TRBV5-1; d_gene: TRBD1; CDR3aa: CASSLSTGTGGSEQYF; CDR3nt: TGCGCCAGCAGCCTGAGCACCGGGACAGGGGGCTCCGAGCAGTACTTC
j_gene: TRBJ2-2; abundance: .; v_gene: TRBV5-1; d_gene: .; CDR3aa: CASSSGPNTGELFF; CDR3nt: TGCGCCAGCTCAAGCGGTCCGAACACCGGGGAGCTGTTTTTT
j_gene: TRBJ1-1; abundance: .; v_gene: TRBV6-5; d_gene: .; CDR3aa: CASSYSITRPTEAFF; CDR3nt: TGTGCCAGCAGTTACTCGATAACACGGCCAACTGAAGCTTTCTTT
j_gene: TRBJ2-7; abundance: .; v_gene: TRBV28; d_gene: .; CDR3aa: CASSLEGGEIVYEQYF; CDR3nt: TGTGCCAGCAGTTTAGAAGGAGGGGAAATTGTCTACGAGCAGTACTTC
j_gene: TRBJ1-1; abundance: once; v_gene: TRBV30; d_gene: TRBD1; CDR3aa: CAWSGPGTGGNTEAFF; CDR3nt: TGTGCCTGGAGCGGCCCCGGGACAGGGGGGAACACTGAAGCTTTCTTT
j_gene: TRBJ2-5; abundance: .; v_gene: TRBV4-2; d_gene: .; CDR3aa: CASSQGAGKGETQYF; CDR3nt: TGTGCCAGCAGCCAAGGGGCGGGGAAGGGAGAGACCCAGTACTTC
j_gene: TRBJ1-3; abundance: .; v_gene: TRBV5-1; d_gene: TRBD1; CDR3aa: CASSLAGQASGTIYF; CDR3nt: TGCGCCAGCAGCTTGGCCGGACAGGCATCGGGCACCATATATTTT
j_gene: TRBJ1-3; abundance: once; v_gene: TRBV9; d_gene: .; CDR3aa: CASSEAPTSSGNTIYF; CDR3nt: TGTGCCAGCAGCGAGGCCCCGACGAGCTCTGGAAACACCATATATTTT
j_gene: TRBJ1-6; abundance: .; v_gene: TRBV7-2; d_gene: .; CDR3aa: CASSLLGIGSPLHF; CDR3nt: TGTGCCAGCAGCCTTTTGGGAATCGGTTCACCCCTCCACTTT
j_gene: TRBJ1-2; abundance: .; v_gene: TRBV12-3/TRBV12-4; d_gene: .; CDR3aa: CASSGRNYGYTF; CDR3nt: TGTGCCAGCAGCGGACGGAACTATGGCTACACCTTC
j_gene: TRBJ2-4; abundance: .; v_gene: TRBV21-1; d_gene: .; CDR3aa: CASSNRGMREDRNIQYF; CDR3nt: TGTGCCAGCAGCAACCGAGGTATGAGGGAGGATAGAAACATTCAGTACTTC
j_gene: TRBJ2-7; abundance: few; v_gene: TRBV6-5; d_gene: TRBD1; CDR3aa: CASSYGRGLYEQYF; CDR3nt: TGTGCCAGCAGTTACGGCAGGGGGCTCTACGAGCAGTACTTC
j_gene: TRBJ2-3; abundance: .; v_gene: TRBV29-1; d_gene: .; CDR3aa: CSVSLSVTDTQYF; CDR3nt: TGCAGCGTTTCCCTTAGCGTCACAGATACGCAGTATTTT
j_gene: TRBJ2-7; abundance: .; v_gene: TRBV7-9; d_gene: TRBD1; CDR3aa: CASSRESRDRGYEQYF; CDR3nt: TGTGCCAGCAGCCGAGAGAGCCGGGACAGGGGGTACGAGCAGTACTTC
j_gene: TRBJ1-2; abundance: .; v_gene: TRBV5-1; d_gene: TRBD1; CDR3aa: CASSLGQGDGYTF; CDR3nt: TGCGCCAGCAGCTTGGGACAGGGTGATGGCTACACCTTC
j_gene: TRBJ1-1; abundance: .; v_gene: TRBV5-5; d_gene: .; CDR3aa: CASRLMQVRNTEAFF; CDR3nt: TGTGCCAGCAGACTGATGCAGGTGCGGAACACTGAAGCTTTCTTT
j_gene: TRBJ1-2; abundance: .; v_gene: TRBV4-2; d_gene: .; CDR3aa: CASSQAQYGYTF; CDR3nt: TGTGCCAGCAGCCAAGCGCAGTATGGCTACACCTTC
j_gene: TRBJ1-2; abundance: .; v_gene: TRBV7-9; d_gene: .; CDR3aa: CASSLHQVMPGLSGYTF; CDR3nt: TGTGCCAGCAGCCTCCATCAAGTAATGCCGGGCTTGAGTGGCTACACCTTC
j_gene: TRBJ2-2; abundance: .; v_gene: TRBV15; d_gene: .; CDR3aa: CATSRDLGANTGELFF; CDR3nt: TGTGCCACCAGCAGAGATCTGGGGGCGAACACCGGGGAGCTGTTTTTT
j_gene: TRBJ1-5; abundance: .; v_gene: TRBV30; d_gene: .; CDR3aa: CAWSEGGGLLRPQHF; CDR3nt: TGTGCCTGGAGTGAAGGGGGGGGTCTTTTACGGCCCCAGCATTTT
j_gene: TRBJ1-4; abundance: .; v_gene: TRBV19; d_gene: TRBD1; CDR3aa: CASSIPAGQDEKLFF; CDR3nt: TGTGCCAGTAGTATCCCAGCAGGACAGGATGAAAAACTGTTTTTT
j_gene: TRBJ1-4; abundance: .; v_gene: TRBV7-8; d_gene: .; CDR3aa: CASSRPSEKLFF; CDR3nt: TGTGCCAGCAGCCGCCCGTCGGAAAAACTGTTTTTT
j_gene: TRBJ2-1; abundance: few; v_gene: TRBV13; d_gene: .; CDR3aa: CASSLVLWDNDNEQFF; CDR3nt: TGTGCCAGCAGCTTAGTGTTATGGGACAACGACAATGAGCAGTTCTTC
j_gene: TRBJ1-4; abundance: once; v_gene: TRBV6-5; d_gene: .; CDR3aa: CAVRADNEKLFF; CDR3nt: TGTGCCGTAAGGGCTGATAATGAAAAACTGTTTTTT
j_gene: TRBJ1-2; abundance: .; v_gene: TRBV5-6; d_gene: .; CDR3aa: CASSLGTASGYGYTF; CDR3nt: TGTGCCAGCAGCTTGGGGACAGCCTCAGGCTATGGCTACACCTTC
j_gene: TRBJ2-7; abundance: .; v_gene: TRBV3-1/TRBV3-2; d_gene: TRBD2; CDR3aa: CASSRMGGSYEQYF; CDR3nt: TGTGCCAGCAGTCGTATGGGAGGGTCCTACGAGCAGTACTTC
j_gene: TRBJ1-3; abundance: .; v_gene: TRBV30; d_gene: .; CDR3aa: CAWSEDDRSGNTIYF; CDR3nt: TGTGCCTGGAGTGAAGACGACAGGTCTGGAAACACCATATATTTT
j_gene: TRBJ1-1; abundance: .; v_gene: TRBV5-1; d_gene: .; CDR3aa: CASSYKTDTEAFF; CDR3nt: TGCGCCAGCAGCTATAAGACAGACACTGAAGCTTTCTTT
j_gene: TRBJ2-2; abundance: .; v_gene: TRBV24-1; d_gene: TRBD2; CDR3aa: CATSDGRGGITGELFF; CDR3nt: TGTGCCACCAGTGATGGTCGGGGGGGTATCACCGGGGAGCTGTTTTTT
j_gene: TRBJ1-5; abundance: .; v_gene: TRBV15; d_gene: .; CDR3aa: CATSRDTAGGNQPQHF; CDR3nt: TGTGCCACCAGCAGAGATACGGCAGGGGGCAATCAGCCCCAGCATTTT
j_gene: TRBJ1-5; abundance: once; v_gene: TRBV19; d_gene: .; CDR3aa: CASSPPQGVWPQHF; CDR3nt: TGTGCCAGTAGTCCCCCCCAGGGCGTGTGGCCCCAGCATTTT
j_gene: TRBJ1-6; abundance: .; v_gene: TRBV27; d_gene: .; CDR3aa: CASSSPIRTPNSPLHF; CDR3nt: TGTGCCAGCAGTTCCCCCATCAGGACACCTAATTCACCCCTCCACTTT
j_gene: TRBJ1-3; abundance: .; v_gene: TRBV7-6; d_gene: .; CDR3aa: CASSLELRQITGNTIYF; CDR3nt: TGTGCCAGCAGCTTAGAACTGCGGCAAATTACCGGCAACACCATATATTTT
j_gene: TRBJ1-2; abundance: .; v_gene: TRBV6-1; d_gene: .; CDR3aa: CASSEGITGAVSGYTF; CDR3nt: TGTGCCAGCAGTGAAGGGATAACCGGGGCAGTTAGTGGCTACACCTTC
j_gene: TRBJ1-5; abundance: .; v_gene: TRBV7-8; d_gene: .; CDR3aa: CASGLGEPQHF; CDR3nt: TGTGCCAGCGGCCTGGGTGAGCCCCAGCATTTT